The clone carrying this TCR beta chain came up once. The antigen is not known. This sample stems from a study of blood T cells in healthy people across ages. Per germline, CDR1 SGHTA and CDR2 FQGNSA. The CDR3 length is 17 residues. The J segment lost 1 base and the V segment lost 5 bases, leaving 10 bases of the junction unmatched. Whenever a sample was processed, at least 7 million PBMCs were isolated. It was with a sample-barcoded 5' primer and a J-beta primer mix that a second PCR of about 6 to 12 cycles was run. TCRdb independently ran MiXCR on the 5' RACE reads; one entry per CDR3 protein. The table lists about 1.4 million distinct CDR3 sequences, 59% of them singletons. Regarding the study as a whole: Measured against age, TCR beta diversity per million T cells decreased in a roughly linear manner.

This chain joins TRBV7-2 and TRBJ1-5; 8 bases agree with TRBD1. The sequencing input was blood. The sequence came from a man aged 18-30 years in good health. CDR3 sequence: CASSLGTGAMSNQPQHF. The CDR3 DNA reads as TGTGCCAGCAGCCTCGGGACAGGAGCTATGAGCAATCAGCCCCAGCATTTT.